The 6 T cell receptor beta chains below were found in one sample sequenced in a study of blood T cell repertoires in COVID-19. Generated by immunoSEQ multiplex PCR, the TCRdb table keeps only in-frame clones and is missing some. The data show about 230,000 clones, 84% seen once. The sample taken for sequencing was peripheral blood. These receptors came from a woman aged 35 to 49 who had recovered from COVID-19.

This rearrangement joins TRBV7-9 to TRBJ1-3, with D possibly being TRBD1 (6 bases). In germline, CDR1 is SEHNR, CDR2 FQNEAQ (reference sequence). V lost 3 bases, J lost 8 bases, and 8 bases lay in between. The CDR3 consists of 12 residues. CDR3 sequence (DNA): TGTGCCAGCAGCTTCAAGGGGGACACCATATATTTT. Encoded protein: CASSFKGDTIYF.

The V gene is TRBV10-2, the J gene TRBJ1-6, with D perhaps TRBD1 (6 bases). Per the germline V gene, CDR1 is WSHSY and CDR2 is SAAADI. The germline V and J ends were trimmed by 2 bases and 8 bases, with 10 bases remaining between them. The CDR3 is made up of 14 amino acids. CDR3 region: CASSETGRDSPLHF. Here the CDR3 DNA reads TGCGCCAGCAGTGAGACAGGGCGGGATTCACCCCTCCACTTT.

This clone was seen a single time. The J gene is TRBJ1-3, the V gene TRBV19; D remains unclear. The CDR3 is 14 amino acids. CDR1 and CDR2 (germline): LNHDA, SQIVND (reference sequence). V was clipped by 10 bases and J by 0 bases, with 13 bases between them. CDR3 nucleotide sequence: TGTGCCACCCTAGACCGAGGCTCTGGAAACACCATATATTTT. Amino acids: CATLDRGSGNTIYF. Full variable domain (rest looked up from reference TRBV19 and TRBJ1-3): DGGITQSPKYLFRKEGQNVTLSCEQNLNHDAMYWYRQDPGQGLRLIYYSQIVNDFQKGDIAEGYSVSREKKESFPLTVTSAQKNPTAFYLCATLDRGSGNTIYFGEGSWLTVV.

The CDR3 sequence: CASRSPGDMNTEAFF. The CDR3 nucleotides read TGTGCCAGCAGGTCCCCAGGGGACATGAACACTGAAGCTTTCTTT. This chain joins TRBV5-4 and TRBJ1-1; D perhaps matches TRBD1 (6 bases). Trimming took 5 bases from V and 0 from J, leaving 14 bases between them. CDR3 size: 15 residues. Germline CDR1 SGHNT, CDR2 YYREEE (reference sequence).

The CDR3 is CASSHLTGGTDTQYF. The CDR3 DNA reads TGCGCCAGCAGCCACCTGACAGGCGGCACAGATACGCAGTATTTT. The chain has TRBV4-3 and TRBJ2-3, with TRBD1 as a possible D gene (6 bases). This CDR3 region has 15 residues. Germline V gene sequence: CDR1 LGHNA, CDR2 YSLEER. V was shortened by 3 bases and J by 1 base, with 11 bases between the two germline ends.

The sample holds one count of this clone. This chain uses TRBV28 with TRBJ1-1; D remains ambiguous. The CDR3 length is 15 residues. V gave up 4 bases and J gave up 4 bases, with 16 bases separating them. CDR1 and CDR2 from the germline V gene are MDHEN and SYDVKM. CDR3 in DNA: TGTGCCAGCAGTTACTTTATCGTGCGGAGCACTGAAGCTTTCTTT. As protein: CASSYFIVRSTEAFF.